A selection of T cell receptor beta chains follows, all from one sample in a study of blood T cell repertoires in COVID-19. Data came from immunoSEQ multiplex PCR; TCRdb stores just in-frame clones and leaves some out. The sample lists 97,000 or so clones, around 80% seen once, with about 10% in the top ten. The sample comprised peripheral blood. The receptors here all came from a man between 65 and 85 years old with acute or convalescent COVID-19. Both conserved end residues are part of each CDR3. Fields, in order: V gene, J gene, D gene, clone size, CDR3 protein, CDR3 DNA. The D gene is left open where the match is weak. Rows may omit the clone size; those that give it use once, few, many or a size class.

TRBV7-2	TRBJ1-2	.	.	CASSLEVSPRWFYTF	TGTGCCAGCAGCTTAGAGGTCTCGCCTAGATGGTTCTACACCTTC
TRBV6-2/TRBV6-3	TRBJ1-4	.	.	CASSKSFFPLGMEGGLFF	TGTGCCAGCAGCAAATCCTTCTTTCCACTCGGTATGGAGGGTGGACTGTTTTTT
TRBV24-1	TRBJ2-7	TRBD2	.	CATSDPPSGSYEQYF	TGTGCCACCAGTGATCCACCTAGCGGGAGCTACGAGCAGTACTTC
TRBV4-1	TRBJ1-2	TRBD1	.	CASSHTSTGESYGYTF	TGCGCCAGCAGCCACACCTCCACAGGGGAGAGCTATGGCTACACCTTC
TRBV25-1	TRBJ1-5	TRBD1	once	CASSKTGTNQPQHF	TGTGCCAGCAGCAAGACAGGGACAAATCAGCCCCAGCATTTT
TRBV29-1	TRBJ1-3	TRBD1	.	CSVLTGLRSGNTIYF	TGCAGCGTCCTGACAGGGCTTCGCTCTGGAAACACCATATATTTT
TRBV27	TRBJ1-1	.	.	CASSLSIYRMNTEAFF	TGTGCCAGCAGTTTATCGATCTACAGAATGAACACTGAAGCTTTCTTT
TRBV5-4	TRBJ1-4	TRBD1	.	CASSTLTGNPKLFF	TGTGCCAGCAGCACTCTGACAGGGAACCCAAAACTGTTTTTT
TRBV5-6	TRBJ1-2	.	.	CASRSSPEYNYGYTF	TGTGCCAGCAGGAGTAGTCCGGAGTATAACTATGGCTACACCTTC
TRBV4-1	TRBJ2-5	TRBD2	.	CASSQRGGTSGGAETQYF	TGCGCCAGCAGCCAAAGAGGCGGGACTAGCGGGGGGGCAGAGACCCAGTACTTC
TRBV7-7	TRBJ2-1	TRBD2	few	CASSLGSGRSNEQFF	TGTGCTAGCAGCTTAGGTAGCGGGAGATCCAATGAGCAGTTCTTC
TRBV3-1/TRBV3-2	TRBJ1-6	.	.	CASSQDHSRSSYNSPLHF	TGTGCCAGCAGCCAAGATCATAGTCGTAGCTCCTATAATTCACCCCTCCACTTT
TRBV5-4	TRBJ1-4	.	.	CASSFREQREKLFF	TGTGCCAGCAGCTTCCGGGAGCAGCGTGAAAAACTGTTTTTT
TRBV6-6	TRBJ1-5	.	.	CASSYRAGNNQPQHF	TGTGCCAGCAGTTACAGAGCAGGTAACAATCAGCCCCAGCATTTT
TRBV7-2	TRBJ1-5	.	.	CASSLAGGQPQHF	TGTGCCAGCAGCTTAGCTGGCGGTCAGCCCCAGCATTTT
TRBV7-3	TRBJ2-3	TRBD1	.	CASGTGGRTDTQYF	TGTGCCAGCGGGACAGGGGGTCGCACAGATACGCAGTATTTT
TRBV7-9	TRBJ2-7	TRBD1	.	CASRDGTAYEQYF	TGTGCCAGCAGAGATGGGACAGCCTACGAGCAGTACTTC
TRBV6-5	TRBJ2-1	TRBD2	once	CASSYSGGSADEQFF	TGTGCCAGCAGTTACTCCGGCGGGAGTGCGGATGAGCAGTTCTTC
TRBV14	TRBJ2-1	TRBD2	.	CASSSTSGRRRTYNEQFF	TGTGCCAGCAGCTCTACTAGCGGGAGAAGGAGAACCTACAATGAGCAGTTCTTC
TRBV6-1	TRBJ1-5	TRBD1	.	CASSDLTTGPNQPQHF	TGTGCCAGCAGTGACTTAACGACAGGGCCCAATCAGCCCCAGCATTTT
TRBV29-1	TRBJ2-1	.	.	CVGGGPYNEQFF	TGCGTAGGGGGGGGGCCTTACAATGAGCAGTTCTTC
TRBV6-1	TRBJ1-5	TRBD1	few	CASSETGVIQPQHF	TGTGCCAGCAGTGAGACAGGGGTAATTCAGCCCCAGCATTTT
TRBV11-2	TRBJ2-1	TRBD2	.	CASSRWAGDDNEQFF	TGTGCCAGCAGCAGGTGGGCGGGGGACGACAATGAGCAGTTCTTC
TRBV28	TRBJ1-4	.	once	CASIEGGTGNQKLFF	TGTGCCAGCATCGAGGGGGGGACGGGGAATCAAAAACTGTTTTTT
TRBV7-2	TRBJ1-1	TRBD1	few	CASSLGDRVNTEAFF	TGTGCCAGCAGCTTAGGGGACAGGGTAAACACTGAAGCTTTCTTT
TRBV18	TRBJ1-1	TRBD1	.	CASLPGQENTEAFF	TGTGCCAGCTTACCGGGACAGGAGAACACTGAAGCTTTCTTT
TRBV6-2/TRBV6-3	TRBJ2-3	TRBD1	.	CASSSTGGTDTQYF	TGTGCCAGCAGTTCGACAGGGGGCACAGATACGCAGTATTTT
TRBV6-2/TRBV6-3	TRBJ2-5	TRBD2	.	CASSYSIRLAEPQETQYF	TGTGCCAGCAGTTACTCGATTCGGCTAGCGGAGCCACAAGAGACCCAGTACTTC
TRBV6-2/TRBV6-3	TRBJ2-7	.	once	CASSTQGLYEQYF	TGTGCCAGCAGTACTCAGGGTCTCTACGAGCAGTACTTC
TRBV11-2	TRBJ2-5	TRBD1	.	CASGDRGRRETQYF	TGTGCCAGCGGTGACAGGGGGCGCCGGGAGACCCAGTACTTC
TRBV7-2	TRBJ2-1	.	.	CASSLVRGRGGNEQFF	TGTGCCAGCAGCTTAGTACGAGGGAGGGGGGGGAATGAGCAGTTCTTC
TRBV6-5	TRBJ2-2	TRBD2	.	CASSSPSGQNTGELFF	TGTGCCAGCAGTTCCCCTAGCGGTCAAAACACCGGGGAGCTGTTTTTT